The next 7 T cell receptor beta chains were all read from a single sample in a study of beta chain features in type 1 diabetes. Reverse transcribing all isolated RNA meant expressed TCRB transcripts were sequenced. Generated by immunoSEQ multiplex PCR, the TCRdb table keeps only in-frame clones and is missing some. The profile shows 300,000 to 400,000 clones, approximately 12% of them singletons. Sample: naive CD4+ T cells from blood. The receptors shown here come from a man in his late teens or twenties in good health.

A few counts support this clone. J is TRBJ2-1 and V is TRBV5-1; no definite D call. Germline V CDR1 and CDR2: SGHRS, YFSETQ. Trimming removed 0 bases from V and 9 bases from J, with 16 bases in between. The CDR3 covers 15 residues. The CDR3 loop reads CASSLGRLPDGEQFF. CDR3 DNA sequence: TGCGCCAGCAGCTTGGGCCGACTGCCTGACGGTGAGCAGTTCTTC.

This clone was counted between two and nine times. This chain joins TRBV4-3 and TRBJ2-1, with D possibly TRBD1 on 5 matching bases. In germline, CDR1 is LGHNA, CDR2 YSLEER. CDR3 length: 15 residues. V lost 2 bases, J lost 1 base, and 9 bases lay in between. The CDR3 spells CASSQSGASYNEQFF. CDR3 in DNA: TGCGCCAGCAGCCAATCTGGGGCTTCCTACAATGAGCAGTTCTTC.

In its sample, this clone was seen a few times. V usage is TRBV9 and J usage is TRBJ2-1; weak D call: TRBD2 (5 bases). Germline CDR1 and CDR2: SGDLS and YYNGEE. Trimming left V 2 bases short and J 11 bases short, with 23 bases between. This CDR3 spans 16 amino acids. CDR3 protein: CASSVALGERESKQFF. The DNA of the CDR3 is TGTGCCAGCAGCGTGGCCCTTGGGGAGAGGGAGAGTAAGCAGTTCTTC.

Here the CDR3 reads CASSYGGSTYEQYF. The CDR3 DNA sequence: TGTGCCAGCAGTTACGGGGGCTCCACCTACGAGCAGTACTTC. The chain is built from TRBV6-5 and TRBJ2-5, with a possible D match to TRBD1 (6 bases). Judging by the DNA end, TRBJ2-7 fits better; the J call may be wrong. Germline CDR1 is MNHEY and CDR2 is SVGAGI. This CDR3 is 14 amino acids long.

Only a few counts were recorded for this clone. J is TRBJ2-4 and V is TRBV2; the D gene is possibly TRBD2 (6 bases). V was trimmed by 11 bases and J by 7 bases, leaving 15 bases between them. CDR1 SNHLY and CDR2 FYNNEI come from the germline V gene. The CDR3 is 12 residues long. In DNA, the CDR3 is TGTGCCGAGGGACTTCAAAGCAACATTCAGTACTTC. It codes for CAEGLQSNIQYF.

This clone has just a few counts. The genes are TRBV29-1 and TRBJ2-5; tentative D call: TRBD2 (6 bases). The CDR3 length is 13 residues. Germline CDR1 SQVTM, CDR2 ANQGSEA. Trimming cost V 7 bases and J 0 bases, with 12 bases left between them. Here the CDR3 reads CSGTRDYQETQYF. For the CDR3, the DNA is TGCAGCGGTACCCGGGACTACCAAGAGACCCAGTACTTC.

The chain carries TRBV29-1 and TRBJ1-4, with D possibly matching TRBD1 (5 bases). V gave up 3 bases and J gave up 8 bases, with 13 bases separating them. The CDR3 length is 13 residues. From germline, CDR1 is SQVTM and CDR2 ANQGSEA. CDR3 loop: CSVDTGEGEKLFF. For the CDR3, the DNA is TGCAGCGTTGACACGGGGGAAGGGGAAAAACTGTTTTTT. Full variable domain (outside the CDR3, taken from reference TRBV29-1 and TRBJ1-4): SAVISQKPSRDICQRGTSLTIQCQVDSQVTMMFWYRQQPGQSLTLIATANQGSEATYESGFVIDKFPISRPNLTFSTLTVSNMSPEDSSIYLCSVDTGEGEKLFFGSGTQLSVL.